The 7 T cell receptor beta chains presented below share a single source sample, sequenced in a study of shared T cell receptors in the human thymus. Repertoires were generated with immunoSEQ multiplex PCR, while TCRdb's copy carries only in-frame clones and drops some. The repertoire consists of about 660,000 clones, with approximately 89% occurring once and the leading ten covering about 0.0094%. This same sample was also taken into another study, of human thymus T cells.

Source material: thymocytes. The receptors come from a boy under two years old with a congenital heart defect.

The chain carries TRBV5-4 and TRBJ2-4; D unresolved. Germline loops: CDR1 SGHNT, CDR2 YYREEE (reference sequence). V shed 0 bases and J shed 0 bases, with 19 bases lying between them. The CDR3 runs to 19 residues. The CDR3 protein is CASSLGGRQPLLAKNIQYF. The CDR3 region has the DNA TGTGCCAGCAGCTTGGGTGGCAGGCAACCTCTATTAGCCAAAAACATTCAGTACTTC. The whole variable domain, remainder taken from reference TRBV5-4 and TRBJ2-4, is ETGVTQSPTHLIKTRGQQVTLRCSSQSGHNTVSWYQQALGQGPQFIFQYYREEENGRGNFPPRFSGLQFPNYSSELNVNALELDDSALYLCASSLGGRQPLLAKNIQYFGAGTRLSVL.

The V call is TRBV29-1, the J call TRBJ2-4, with 13 bases aligning to TRBD2. Germline-derived CDR1 and CDR2 are SQVTM and ANQGSEA. V gave up 4 bases and J gave up 4 bases; unmatched junction bases: 7. The length of the CDR3 is 16 residues. The CDR3 region is CSVGTKGLAGKNIQYF. For the CDR3, the DNA is TGCAGCGTTGGCACTAAGGGACTAGCGGGAAAAAACATTCAGTACTTC.

The chain employs TRBV11-2 and TRBJ1-2; D possibly corresponds to TRBD1 (6 bases). Trimming took 4 bases from V and 7 from J, leaving 7 bases between them. CDR1 SGHAT and CDR2 FQNNGV come from the germline V gene. The CDR3 is 11 residues long. In nucleotides, the CDR3 is TGTGCCAGCAGCTCCAGGGGTGGCTACACCTTC. It yields the protein CASSSRGGYTF. Complete variable domain (other parts from reference TRBV11-2 and TRBJ1-2): EAGVAQSPRYKIIEKRQSVAFWCNPISGHATLYWYQQILGQGPKLLIQFQNNGVVDDSQLPKDRFSAERLKGVDSTLKIQPAKLEDSAVYLCASSSRGGYTFGSGTRLTVV.

CDR3 DNA: TGTGCCAGTACCCTCGGGACAGTAGGCACAGATACGCAGTATTTT. As protein: CASTLGTVGTDTQYF. The J gene is TRBJ2-3, the V gene TRBV19; TRBD1 matches 7 bases. With 7 bases clipped from V and 1 base from J, the junction kept 8 bases outside the gene matches. CDR3 size: 15 residues. The germline CDR1 and CDR2 sequences are LNHDA and SQIVND (reference sequence).

The chain is built from TRBV19 and TRBJ1-1; 7 nucleotides align to TRBD1. The CDR3 has 14 amino acids. Germline V gives CDR1 LNHDA, CDR2 SQIVND (reference sequence). With 1 base clipped from V and 7 bases from J, the junction kept 6 bases outside the gene matches. Here the CDR3 DNA reads TGTGCCAGTAGTATAGCCGGACAGGTGGGTGAAGCTTTCTTT. This codes for CASSIAGQVGEAFF.

The V gene is TRBV10-2, the J gene TRBJ2-7; TRBD1 aligns across 9 bases. The CDR3 has 15 amino acids. The trim removed 6 bases at V and 6 bases at J, leaving 12 bases unmatched. Per germline, CDR1 WSHSY and CDR2 SAAADI. The CDR3: CASRRPGQGSCEQYF. The DNA for the CDR3 is TGCGCCAGCAGAAGACCGGGACAGGGATCTTGCGAGCAGTACTTC.

V and J are TRBV5-4 and TRBJ1-6; 8 nucleotides match TRBD1. Per germline, CDR1 SGHNT and CDR2 YYREEE (reference sequence). The CDR3 runs to 16 residues. J lost 5 bases, V lost 0 bases, and 4 bases had no gene match. The DNA for the CDR3 is TGTGCCAGCAGCTTGGCCGGACAGGGCAATAATTCACCCCTCCACTTT. Translating it yields CASSLAGQGNNSPLHF.